The 15 T cell receptor beta chains below were found in one sample sequenced in a study of response to subunit inactivated influenza vaccine. TCRdb reprocessed the RT-PCR reads via MiXCR and lists one record per CDR3 protein. In the table there are a few hundred thousand distinct CDR3 sequences, just over 20% of which are singletons. The source was PBMCs from blood, collected 21 months after vaccination. The receptor source for this set is a man aged 50 to 69 who received an inactivated influenza vaccine.

The chain combines TRBV12-3 or TRBV12-4 with TRBJ2-3; TRBD1 aligns across 10 bases. The junction had 13 bases not matched to a gene; V was cut back by 6 bases and J by 4 bases. This CDR3 is built from 17 residues. CDR3 sequence reads: CASSQDRGFGVSDTQYF. DNA of the CDR3: TGTGCCAGCAGCCAGGACAGGGGGTTTGGGGTATCAGATACGCAGTATTTT.

This clonotype was detected ten times or more. The chain links TRBV5-1 to TRBJ1-5; the match to TRBD1 covers 12 bases. Germline CDR1 SGHRS, CDR2 YFSETQ. After removal of 3 bases from V and 0 bases from J, the junction contained 10 bases not matched to a gene. The CDR3 has 19 residues. In DNA, the CDR3 is TGCGCCAGCAGCTCACGCCGGGACAGGGGGCCTTATAGCAATCAGCCCCAGCATTTT. Residues: CASSSRRDRGPYSNQPQHF.

This clonotype was detected only a few times. The chain combines TRBV5-1 with TRBJ2-2; TRBD2 might be the D (6 bases). CDR3 length: 15 amino acids. V dropped 1 base and J dropped 5 bases, with 12 bases sitting between them. The germline CDR1 and CDR2 sequences are SGHRS and YFSETQ. The CDR3 loop reads CASSLQQAGTGELFF. The CDR3, as DNA: TGCGCCAGCAGCTTGCAACAGGCGGGGACCGGGGAGCTGTTTTTT. The variable domain in full, completed from reference TRBV5-1 and TRBJ2-2, reads KAGVTQTPRYLIKTRGQQVTLSCSPISGHRSVSWYQQTPGQGLQFLFEYFSETQRNKGNFPGRFSGRQFSNSRSEMNVSTLELGDSALYLCASSLQQAGTGELFFGEGSRLTVL.

The chain recombines TRBV4-3 with TRBJ2-2; 8 bases agree with TRBD1. Germline V CDR1 and CDR2: LGHNA, YSLEER. V trimming: 4 bases; J trimming: 5 bases; junction bases outside the gene matches: 6. This CDR3 has 15 residues. The chain's CDR3 is CASSPDRVWTGELFF. In DNA form, the CDR3 reads TGCGCCAGCAGCCCGGACAGGGTATGGACCGGGGAGCTGTTTTTT.

The sample holds one count of this clonotype. V gene TRBV10-3 combines with J gene TRBJ1-3; weak D call: TRBD1 (5 bases). CDR1 ENHRY and CDR2 SYGVKD come from the germline V gene. This CDR3 has 17 amino acids. V lost 0 bases and J 0 bases, leaving 12 bases between the germline ends. The CDR3 reads CAISESIRGLSGNTIYF. In DNA form, the CDR3 reads TGTGCCATCAGTGAGTCGATACGGGGCCTCTCTGGAAACACCATATATTTT.

The V and J genes are TRBV20-1 and TRBJ2-3; 8 bases fit TRBD2. Germline CDR1 is DFQATT and CDR2 is SNEGSKA (reference sequence). CDR3 length: 11 amino acids. After removal of 6 bases from V and 8 bases from J, the junction contained 4 bases not matched to a gene. The CDR3 bases are TGCAGTGCCATACTAGCGGTTACGCAGTATTTT. This translates into CSAILAVTQYF.

With respect to this clonotype: Germline is not matched at one junction end, which may reflect a read error. The chain recombines TRBV7-2 with TRBJ2-5, with 11 bases matching TRBD1. Germline assignment: CDR1 SGHTA and CDR2 FQGNSA. This CDR3 region has 12 residues. The CDR3 coding sequence is TGTGCCAGCAGCTCCGGACAGGGGGCCCTTCACTTC. Amino acids: CASSSGQGALHF. Filled out from reference TRBV7-2 and TRBJ2-5, the complete variable domain reads GAGVSQSPSNKVTEKGKDVELRCDPISGHTALYWYRQSLGQGLEFLIYFQGNSAPDKSGLPSDRFSAERTGGSVSTLTIQRTQQEDSAVYLCASSSGQGALHFGPGTRLLVL.

This clonotype showed up just a few times. The chain recombines TRBV12-3 or TRBV12-4 with TRBJ2-5; D gene ambiguous. V gave up 5 bases and J gave up 1 base, with 11 bases separating them. The CDR3 is made up of 14 amino acids. The CDR3 coding sequence is TGTGCCAGCAGTCCCTCGGGTCCCCAAGAGACCCAGTACTTC. Amino acid sequence: CASSPSGPQETQYF.

The chain recombines TRBV29-1 with TRBJ2-7, with 15 bases fitting TRBD2. The germline gives CDR1 SQVTM, CDR2 ANQGSEA. The V and J ends lost 7 bases and 6 bases, in that order; junction bases with no gene match: 7. The length of the CDR3 is 14 residues. The CDR3 coding sequence is TGCAGCGCAGGACTAGCGGGAGGGTTAGGCGAGCAGTACTTC. Translation: CSAGLAGGLGEQYF.

The chain couples TRBV11-2 to TRBJ1-2; possible D gene TRBD1, 6 bases. CDR3 length equals 16 residues. V was pared by 1 base and J by 1 base, with 13 bases between. Per germline, CDR1 SGHAT and CDR2 FQNNGV. CDR3 loop: CASSLGGRGFNYGYTF. The CDR3 DNA follows: TGTGCCAGCAGCTTAGGTGGCAGGGGTTTTAACTATGGCTACACCTTC.

V gene TRBV20-1 combines with J gene TRBJ2-7, with 8 bases matching TRBD1. The CDR3 contains 17 residues. Germline CDR1 is DFQATT and CDR2 is SNEGSKA (reference sequence). The J segment lost 3 bases and the V segment lost 6 bases, leaving 19 bases of the junction unmatched. The CDR3 sequence is CSALTQGAGRGVYEQYF. The CDR3 nucleotides are TGCAGTGCCCTGACTCAGGGGGCAGGGAGAGGGGTCTACGAGCAGTACTTC.

This clonotype has at least ten counts. The chain recombines TRBV12-3 or TRBV12-4 with TRBJ1-5, with D tentatively TRBD1 (5 bases). V lost 5 bases to trimming and J lost 3 bases, with 11 bases between them. The CDR3 consists of 14 residues. CDR3 region: CASSVRDFNQPQHF. In DNA form, the CDR3 reads TGTGCCAGCAGTGTCCGGGACTTCAATCAGCCCCAGCATTTT.

This sequence joins TRBV5-5 and TRBJ1-6; 11 nucleotides align to TRBD1. With V trimmed by 3 bases and J by 19 bases, 12 bases remained unmatched. CDR1 is SGHKS and CDR2 is YYEKEE in the germline V gene (reference sequence). The CDR3 is 14 residues long. The CDR3 region has the DNA TGTGCCAGCAGCTCTAGGACAGGGGGCCCTACGTCTCACTTT. This gives the protein CASSSRTGGPTSHF.

This clonotype was seen ten or more times. The chain joins TRBV6-5 to TRBJ1-2, with 7 bases identical to TRBD1. This CDR3 comprises 15 residues. Trimming at V came to 0 bases and at J to 6 bases, leaving 7 bases not matched to a gene. Germline values: CDR1 MNHEY, CDR2 SVGAGI. The CDR3, as DNA: TGTGCCAGCAGTTACTCGAGGGGGCCCCTCAATGGCTACACCTTC. This translates into CASSYSRGPLNGYTF.

This clonotype was counted only a few times. The V gene is TRBV30, the J gene TRBJ2-7, with D perhaps matching TRBD2 (5 bases). The V end lost 8 bases, the J end lost 6 bases, and 20 bases lay between the germline ends. Germline values: CDR1 GTSNPN, CDR2 SVGIG (reference sequence). The CDR3 has 13 amino acids. This chain's CDR3 is CALGVSARGEQYF. The CDR3, as DNA: TGTGCCCTGGGCGTCTCGGCTCGGGGCGAGCAGTACTTC.